This T cell receptor beta chain was captured in a study of T cells in Graves' hyperthyroidism and ophthalmopathy. Amplification of TCR beta CDR3 regions was performed using RNA transcripts as template. The study used the HTBI primer set for a first-round RT-PCR of the TCR CDR3. MiXCR was run by TCRdb on the multiplex PCR reads, yielding one entry per CDR3 protein. The sample has a few hundred thousand distinct CDR3 sequences, about 13% seen once; the top ten hold 5.3%. The source material was blood. This clonotype was sampled from a woman aged 18-29 years with Graves' hyperthyroidism.

The CDR3 DNA reads TGTGCCAGCAGTTCAGCGGGGGACTACAATGAGCAGTTCTTC. Its protein is CASSSAGDYNEQFF. The chain links TRBV28 to TRBJ2-1, with TRBD2 identical over 8 bases. CDR1 is MDHEN, CDR2 SYDVKM, per germline. The CDR3 is made up of 14 amino acids. Trimming took 4 bases from V and 3 from J; bases not matched to a gene: 2.